These 18 T cell receptor beta chains were all obtained from the same sample, sequenced in a study of cytomegalovirus exposure and HLA in healthy donors. PCR was performed using 60 Vbeta and 13 Jbeta primers. Clones were read by immunoSEQ multiplex PCR, and TCRdb kept only the in-frame ones, dropping some. The data hold roughly 100,000 clones, with under 85% observed a single time. Sample: PBMCs. These receptors all stem from a man younger than 35 in good health and CMV-seronegative.

The V call is TRBV4-2, the J call TRBJ2-7, with D perhaps TRBD1 (6 bases). CDR1 is LGHNA, CDR2 YNFKEQ, per germline. Trimming removed 0 bases from V and 3 bases from J, with 21 bases in between. This CDR3 is 18 amino acids long. The CDR3: CASSQDVQGSITSYEQYF. In DNA form, the CDR3 reads TGTGCCAGCAGCCAAGATGTCCAGGGGAGTATAACGAGCTACGAGCAGTACTTC.

Regarding this clone: The identical CDR3 is also encoded by other nucleotide sequences in the sample. This chain joins TRBV9 and TRBJ2-7, with no clear D. V was pared by 0 bases and J by 3 bases, with 10 bases between. This CDR3 is built from 14 residues. The germline CDR1 and CDR2 sequences are SGDLS and YYNGEE. CDR3 region: CASSVAGTSYEQYF. Written as DNA, the CDR3 is TGTGCCAGCAGCGTAGCTGGCACAAGCTACGAGCAGTACTTC.

This clone was observed a handful of times. V gene TRBV7-6 combines with J gene TRBJ2-1; 10 bases map to TRBD2. CDR3 length: 17 residues. In germline, CDR1 is SGHVS, CDR2 FNYEAQ. V was clipped by 1 base and J by 5 bases; unmatched bases: 8. The CDR3 loop reads CASSLVGPSGRNNEQFF. The DNA of the CDR3 is TGTGCCAGCAGCTTAGTTGGACCTAGCGGGAGAAACAATGAGCAGTTCTTC.

The V and J genes are TRBV18 and TRBJ2-6; D may be TRBD1 (5 bases). Germline V gene sequence: CDR1 KGHSH, CDR2 LQKENI. The CDR3 is made up of 16 amino acids. Trimming cost V 3 bases and J 2 bases, with 11 bases left between them. This CDR3 reads CASSPTARAGANVLTF. Here the CDR3 DNA reads TGTGCCAGCTCACCGACGGCCAGGGCTGGGGCCAACGTCCTGACTTTC.

The V and J genes are TRBV7-9 and TRBJ2-7, with 7 bases lining up with TRBD1. The germline V gene encodes CDR1 SEHNR and CDR2 FQNEAQ (reference sequence). The trim removed 4 bases at V and 2 bases at J, leaving 2 bases unmatched. The CDR3 is made up of 13 amino acids. The CDR3 here is CASSWDRAYEQYF. The CDR3 DNA reads TGTGCCAGCAGCTGGGACAGAGCCTACGAGCAGTACTTC. Drawing the rest from reference TRBV7-9 and TRBJ2-7, the complete variable domain is DTGVSQNPRHKITKRGQNVTFRCDPISEHNRLYWYRQTLGQGPEFLTYFQNEAQLEKSRLLSDRFSAERPKGSFSTLEIQRTEQGDSAMYLCASSWDRAYEQYFGPGTRLTVT.

The chain has TRBV11-2 and TRBJ2-1, with TRBD2 as a possible D gene (7 bases). CDR3 length: 13 amino acids. Germline values: CDR1 SGHAT, CDR2 FQNNGV. V dropped 4 bases and J dropped 9 bases, with 13 bases sitting between them. CDR3 DNA: TGTGCCAGCAGCTGGGGGGGCGGGGGTGAGCAGTTCTTC. Its protein product is CASSWGGGGEQFF.

A note on this clone: The junction shows a germline mismatch at one end, possibly a read error. The rearrangement joins TRBV5-1 to TRBJ1-2; perhaps TRBD1 as D (5 bases). Per germline, CDR1 SGHRS and CDR2 YFSETQ. CDR3 size: 13 residues. This chain's CDR3 is CASSLDRIYGYTF. CDR3 nucleotide sequence: TGTGCCAGCAGCCTAGACAGAATCTATGGCTACACCTTC.

This CDR3 is CASSHPGLAGGPLTGELFF. DNA for the CDR3: TGCGCCAGCAGTCATCCGGGACTAGCGGGAGGGCCGTTAACCGGGGAGCTGTTTTTT. V is TRBV23-1 and J is TRBJ2-2, with TRBD2 matching over 16 bases. TRBV23-1 qualifies as an ORF whose function is uncertain. The ends lost 3 bases at V and 5 bases at J; junction bases unmatched: 9. The CDR3 spans 19 residues.

The chain is built from TRBV5-1 and TRBJ2-1; 7 nucleotides agree with TRBD1. This CDR3 region has 16 residues. Germline CDR1 reads SGHRS; CDR2 reads YFSETQ. The junction had 13 bases not matched to a gene; V was cut back by 2 bases and J by 8 bases. CDR3 sequence (DNA): TGCGCCAGCAGCTTTACGGGCAGGGGGTTTACCGATGAGCAGTTCTTC. Its translation: CASSFTGRGFTDEQFF.

The chain combines TRBV19 with TRBJ1-4; TRBD1 might be the D (5 bases). With 3 bases removed from V and 7 bases from J, the gap between germline ends came to 15 bases. This CDR3 region has 15 residues. CDR1 LNHDA and CDR2 SQIVND come from the germline V gene (reference sequence). The CDR3 DNA reads TGTGCCAGTAGTATGGACAACGACTGGAGTGAAAAACTGTTTTTT. The encoded protein is CASSMDNDWSEKLFF.

J is TRBJ1-5 and V is TRBV19; 7 positions match TRBD1. The germline CDR1 and CDR2 sequences are LNHDA and SQIVND (reference sequence). Trimming at V came to 4 bases and at J to 7 bases, leaving 7 bases not matched to a gene. The CDR3 totals 14 residues. The CDR3 region has the DNA TGTGCCAGTAGTACACAGGGGAGGCGACAGCCCCAGCATTTT. Encoded protein: CASSTQGRRQPQHF.

This rearrangement joins TRBV28 to TRBJ2-7; the match to TRBD2 covers 8 bases. The CDR3 runs 14 residues. Germline CDR1 reads MDHEN; CDR2 reads SYDVKM. J lost 1 base, V lost 6 bases, and 5 bases had no gene match. CDR3 loop: CASRELAESYEQYF. DNA for the CDR3: TGTGCCAGCAGGGAACTAGCGGAATCCTACGAGCAGTACTTC.

The chain recombines TRBV5-1 with TRBJ2-1, with a weak D call TRBD2 (5 bases). Germline V gene data show CDR1 as SGHRS and CDR2 as YFSETQ. The CDR3 sequence is 14 residues long. V lost 4 bases to trimming and J lost 0 bases, with 8 bases between them. The CDR3 nucleotides are TGCGCCAGCAGCCTTGGAGGCTCCTACAATGAGCAGTTCTTC. It specifies CASSLGGSYNEQFF.

The chain is built from TRBV27 and TRBJ2-7; TRBD1 matches 7 bases. The germline V gene has CDR1 MNHEY and CDR2 SMNVEV (reference sequence). After removal of 3 bases from V and 7 bases from J, the junction contained 15 bases not matched to a gene. This CDR3 has 16 residues. Written as DNA, the CDR3 is TGTGCCAGCAGTTTTAGGACAGGCTCTGGTACGAGGGAGCAGTACTTC. This translates into CASSFRTGSGTREQYF.

The V and J genes are TRBV30 and TRBJ2-3; TRBD2 might be the D (6 bases). This CDR3 has 14 amino acids. CDR1 GTSNPN and CDR2 SVGIG come from the germline V gene (reference sequence). Trimming took off 4 bases at V and 0 bases at J, with 11 bases between the two ends. This CDR3 is CAWKVAGSTDTQYF. The CDR3 coding sequence is TGTGCCTGGAAAGTTGCGGGAAGCACAGATACGCAGTATTTT.

The J gene is TRBJ2-1, the V gene TRBV5-6, with 7 bases matching TRBD2. Trimming removed 0 bases from V and 1 base from J; junction bases left unmatched: 4. Germline V CDR1 and CDR2: SGHDT, YYEEEE. The length of the CDR3 is 16 residues. The CDR3 loop is CASSLVSGGSYNEQFF. The CDR3 DNA reads as TGTGCCAGCAGCTTGGTGTCGGGAGGATCCTACAATGAGCAGTTCTTC.

This chain joins TRBV6-5 and TRBJ2-5, with 10 positions matching TRBD1. The J call may be faulty, since TRBJ2-7 better matches the DNA end. CDR1 is MNHEY and CDR2 is SVGAGI in the germline V gene. This CDR3 has 16 amino acids. This CDR3 reads CASSSPWTGGPYEQYF. In nucleotides, the CDR3 is TGTGCCAGCAGTTCACCTTGGACAGGGGGACCCTACGAGCAGTACTTC.

In its sample, this clone was seen a few times. This chain connects TRBV4-1 to TRBJ1-1; D ambiguous. The germline V gene encodes CDR1 MGHRA and CDR2 YSYEKL. V shed 3 bases and J shed 1 base, with 9 bases lying between them. CDR3 length: 14 amino acids. In nucleotides, the CDR3 is TGCGCCAGCAGCCACCCAGAGGGGAACACTGAAGCTTTCTTT. It translates to CASSHPEGNTEAFF.